This is a list of T cell receptor beta chains from one sample in a study of identical twins. Each CDR3 protein is one row after TCRdb ran MiXCR on the 5' RACE reads. The data contain approximately 300,000 distinct CDR3 sequences, roughly 10% of them singletons. These data were likewise used in another study, on yellow fever vaccine responses in identical twins.

Sequencing was carried out using CD8+ T cells sorted from blood. The receptors here all came from a young woman in good health. Each CDR3 is given without its conserved first and last residue. The listing skips clone size in some rows; elsewhere it reads once, few, many or a size class.

J: TRBJ2-2; size: many; V: TRBV12-3/TRBV12-4; CDR3: ASSLGGQNTGELF
J: TRBJ2-3; size: many; V: TRBV15; CDR3: ATTLGSGGSTDTQY
J: TRBJ2-5; size: -; V: TRBV7-9; CDR3: ASSFAGGLPQETQY
J: TRBJ2-3; size: few; V: TRBV7-2; CDR3: ASSRIWGSTDTQY
J: TRBJ2-1; size: few; V: TRBV7-9; CDR3: ASSPLMGIHNEQF
J: TRBJ2-7; size: many; V: TRBV29-1; CDR3: SVNVDSYEQY
J: TRBJ2-2; size: -; V: TRBV11-2; CDR3: ASRMTLNTGELF
J: TRBJ2-6; size: many; V: TRBV29-1; CDR3: SVAGPSGANVLT
J: TRBJ2-3; size: many; V: TRBV4-1; CDR3: ASSPEGFLDTQY
J: TRBJ2-3; size: many; V: TRBV7-9; CDR3: ASSLSGGATDTQY
J: TRBJ2-1; size: many; V: TRBV4-1; CDR3: ASSQESRYEQF
J: TRBJ1-2; size: many; V: TRBV12-3/TRBV12-4; CDR3: ASSLGLLKGYT
J: TRBJ1-4; size: many; V: TRBV6-1; CDR3: ASSEGFERGWLF
J: TRBJ2-7; size: many; V: TRBV6-1; CDR3: ASTPLGGTSGFEQY
J: TRBJ2-1; size: many; V: TRBV7-6; CDR3: ASSPGLAGGNEQF
J: TRBJ2-2; size: -; V: TRBV13; CDR3: ASSHGTGEGELF
J: TRBJ2-1; size: few; V: TRBV5-6; CDR3: ASSPGQTYYNEQF
J: TRBJ2-5; size: few; V: TRBV27; CDR3: ASSLMRGQETQY
J: TRBJ2-5; size: few; V: TRBV7-2; CDR3: ASSLSLSGEQY
J: TRBJ2-2; size: -; V: TRBV12-3/TRBV12-4; CDR3: TLCGGLAGRENTGELF
J: TRBJ2-7; size: -; V: TRBV7-9; CDR3: ASRSQGREYEQY
J: TRBJ1-6; size: few; V: TRBV7-2; CDR3: ASSLSVGRRSNSPLH
J: TRBJ2-3; size: -; V: TRBV4-1; CDR3: ASSQDMGSNTDTQY
J: TRBJ2-3; size: few; V: TRBV7-9; CDR3: ASSPRGLGTDMQY
J: TRBJ2-7; size: few; V: TRBV5-1; CDR3: ASSLVVGADYEQY
J: TRBJ1-1; size: -; V: TRBV28; CDR3: ASSTPDRGHTEAF
J: TRBJ2-7; size: many; V: TRBV20-1; CDR3: SARVSGRSGTGEQY
J: TRBJ1-2; size: few; V: TRBV19; CDR3: ASTPGTGNYGYT
J: TRBJ2-1; size: -; V: TRBV11-3; CDR3: ASIPDSYEQF
J: TRBJ2-5; size: many; V: TRBV10-3; CDR3: ASGPNGETQY
J: TRBJ2-7; size: many; V: TRBV27; CDR3: ASSLSAPRDEQY
J: TRBJ2-5; size: few; V: TRBV30; CDR3: AWSVDRRQETQY
J: TRBJ1-2; size: few; V: TRBV6-5; CDR3: ASSYSKYRADGYT